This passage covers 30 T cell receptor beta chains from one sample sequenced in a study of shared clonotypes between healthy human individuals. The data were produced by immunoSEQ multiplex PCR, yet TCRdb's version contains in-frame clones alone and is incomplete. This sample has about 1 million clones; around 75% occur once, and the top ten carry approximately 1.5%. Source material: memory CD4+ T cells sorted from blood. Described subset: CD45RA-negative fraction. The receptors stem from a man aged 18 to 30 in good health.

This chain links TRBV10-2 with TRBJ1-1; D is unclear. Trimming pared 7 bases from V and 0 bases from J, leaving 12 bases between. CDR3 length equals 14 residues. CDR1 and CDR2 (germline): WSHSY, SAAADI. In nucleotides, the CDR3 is TGCGCCAGCAAAAGGGCGGTCATGAACACTGAAGCTTTCTTT. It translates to CASKRAVMNTEAFF.

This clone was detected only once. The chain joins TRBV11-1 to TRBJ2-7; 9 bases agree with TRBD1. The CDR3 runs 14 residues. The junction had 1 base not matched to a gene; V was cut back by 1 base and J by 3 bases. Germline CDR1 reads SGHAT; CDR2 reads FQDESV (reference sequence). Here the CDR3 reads CASSLGTGVYEQYF. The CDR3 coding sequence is TGTGCCAGCAGCTTAGGGACAGGGGTCTACGAGCAGTACTTC.

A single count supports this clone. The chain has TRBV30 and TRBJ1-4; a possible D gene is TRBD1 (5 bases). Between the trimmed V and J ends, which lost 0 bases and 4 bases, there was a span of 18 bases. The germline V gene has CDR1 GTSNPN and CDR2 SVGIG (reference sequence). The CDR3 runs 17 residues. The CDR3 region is CAWSVPSRQLYNEKLFF. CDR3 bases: TGTGCCTGGAGTGTCCCCTCGAGACAGTTGTATAATGAAAAACTGTTTTTT.

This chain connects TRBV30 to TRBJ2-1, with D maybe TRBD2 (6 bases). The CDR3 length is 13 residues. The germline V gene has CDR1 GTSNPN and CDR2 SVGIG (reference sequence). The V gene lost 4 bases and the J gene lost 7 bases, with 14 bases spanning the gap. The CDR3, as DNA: TGTGCCTGGAAGGTAGGGCTAGCGAATGAGCAGTTCTTC. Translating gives CAWKVGLANEQFF. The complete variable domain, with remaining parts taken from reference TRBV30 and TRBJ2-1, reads SQTIHQWPATLVQPVGSPLSLECTVEGTSNPNLYWYRQAAGRGLQLLFYSVGIGQISSEVPQNLSASRPQDRQFILSSKKLLLSDSGFYLCAWKVGLANEQFFGPGTRLTVL.

CDR3 DNA: TGTGCCAGCAGCCAAATAAGGGCGGGAGGTCGGGAGCAGTTCTTC. Residues: CASSQIRAGGREQFF. The rearrangement uses TRBV27 and TRBJ2-1; 8 positions match TRBD2. The ends lost 6 bases at V and 10 bases at J; junction bases unmatched: 14. Germline V lookup: CDR1 MNHEY, CDR2 SMNVEV (reference sequence). The CDR3 runs 15 residues.

The CDR3 region is CASSYQRVNYGYTF. The CDR3 bases are TGTGCCAGCAGTTACCAGAGGGTTAACTATGGCTACACCTTC. The chain carries TRBV6-6 and TRBJ1-2; D not certain. There are 14 residues in the CDR3. Deletions cut 2 bases from V and 1 base from J, with 8 bases between. Germline assignment: CDR1 MNHNY and CDR2 SVGAGI (reference sequence).

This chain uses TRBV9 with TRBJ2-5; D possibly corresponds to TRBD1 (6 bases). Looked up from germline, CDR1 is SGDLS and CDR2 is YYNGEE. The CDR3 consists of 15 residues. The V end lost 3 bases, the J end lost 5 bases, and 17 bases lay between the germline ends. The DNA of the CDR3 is TGTGCCAGCAGCGGGGACACAGGGTCTGGGGAGACCCAGTACTTC. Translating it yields CASSGDTGSGETQYF.

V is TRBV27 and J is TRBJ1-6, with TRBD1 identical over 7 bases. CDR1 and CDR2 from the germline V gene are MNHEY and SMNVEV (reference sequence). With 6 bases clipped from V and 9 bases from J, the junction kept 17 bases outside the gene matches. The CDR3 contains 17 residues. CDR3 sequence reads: CASRILPTGTRSSPLHF. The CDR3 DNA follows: TGTGCCAGCAGGATCTTACCGACAGGGACCAGGTCTTCACCCCTCCACTTT.

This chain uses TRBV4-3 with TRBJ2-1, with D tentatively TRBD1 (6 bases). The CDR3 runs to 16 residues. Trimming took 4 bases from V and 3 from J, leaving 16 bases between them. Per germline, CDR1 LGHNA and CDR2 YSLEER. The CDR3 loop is CASSRRRTEHYNEQFF. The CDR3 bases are TGCGCCAGCAGCCGCCGGAGGACAGAGCACTACAATGAGCAGTTCTTC.

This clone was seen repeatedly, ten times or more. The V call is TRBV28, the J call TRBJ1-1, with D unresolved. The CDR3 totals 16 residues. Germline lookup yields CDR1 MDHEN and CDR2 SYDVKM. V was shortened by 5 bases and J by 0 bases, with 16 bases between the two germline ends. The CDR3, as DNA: TGTGCCAGCAGTCCCCCCGGGGTTTATATGAACACTGAAGCTTTCTTT. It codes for CASSPPGVYMNTEAFF.

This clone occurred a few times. This CDR3 is CACYVGNTGELFF. Written as DNA, the CDR3 is TGTGCCTGCTATGTGGGAAACACCGGGGAGCTGTTTTTT. The genes are TRBV30 and TRBJ2-2; D remains ambiguous. With 6 bases removed from V and 2 bases from J, the gap between germline ends came to 10 bases. The CDR3 is 13 amino acids. Germline CDR1 GTSNPN, CDR2 SVGIG (reference sequence).

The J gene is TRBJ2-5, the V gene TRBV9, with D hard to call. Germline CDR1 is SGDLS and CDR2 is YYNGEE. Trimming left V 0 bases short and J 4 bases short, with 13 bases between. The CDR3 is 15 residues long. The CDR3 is CASSVGLAYRETQYF. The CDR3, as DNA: TGTGCCAGCAGCGTAGGTTTGGCGTATCGAGAGACCCAGTACTTC.

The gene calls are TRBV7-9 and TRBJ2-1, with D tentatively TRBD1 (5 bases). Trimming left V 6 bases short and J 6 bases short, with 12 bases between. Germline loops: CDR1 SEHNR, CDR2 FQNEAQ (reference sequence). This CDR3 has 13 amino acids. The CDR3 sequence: CASREQATNEQFF. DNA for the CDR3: TGTGCCAGCAGGGAACAGGCGACCAATGAGCAGTTCTTC.

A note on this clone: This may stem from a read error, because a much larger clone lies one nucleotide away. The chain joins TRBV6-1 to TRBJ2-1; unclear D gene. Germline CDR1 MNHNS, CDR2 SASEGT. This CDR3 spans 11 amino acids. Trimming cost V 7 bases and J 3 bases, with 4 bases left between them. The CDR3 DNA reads TGTGCCAGCAACTACTACAATGAGCAGTTCTTC. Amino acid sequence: CASNYYNEQFF.

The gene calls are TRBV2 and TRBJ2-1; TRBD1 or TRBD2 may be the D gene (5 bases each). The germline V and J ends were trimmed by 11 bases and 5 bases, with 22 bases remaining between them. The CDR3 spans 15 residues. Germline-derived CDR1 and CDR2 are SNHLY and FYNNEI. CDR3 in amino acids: CAGNLYLGVHNEQFF. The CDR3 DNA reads TGTGCCGGGAACCTCTATTTGGGGGTACACAATGAGCAGTTCTTC.

CDR3 region: CASSIERASGNTIYF. In DNA, the CDR3 is TGTGCCAGTAGTATAGAACGAGCTTCTGGAAACACCATATATTTT. The chain is built from TRBV19 and TRBJ1-3; the D is unclear. Trimming took off 0 bases at V and 1 base at J, with 7 bases between the two ends. The germline V gene has CDR1 LNHDA and CDR2 SQIVND (reference sequence). The CDR3 runs 15 residues.

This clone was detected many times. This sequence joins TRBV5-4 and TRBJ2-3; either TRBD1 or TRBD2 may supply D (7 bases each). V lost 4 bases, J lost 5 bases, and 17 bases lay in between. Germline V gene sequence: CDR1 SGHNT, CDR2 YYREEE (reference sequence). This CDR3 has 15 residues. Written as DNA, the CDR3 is TGTGCCAGCAGCAGAGTCGCAGGGGGGGGAGATACGCAGTATTTT. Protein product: CASSRVAGGGDTQYF. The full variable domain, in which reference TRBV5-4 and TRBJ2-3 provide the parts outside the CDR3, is ETGVTQSPTHLIKTRGQQVTLRCSSQSGHNTVSWYQQALGQGPQFIFQYYREEENGRGNFPPRFSGLQFPNYSSELNVNALELDDSALYLCASSRVAGGGDTQYFGPGTRLTVL.

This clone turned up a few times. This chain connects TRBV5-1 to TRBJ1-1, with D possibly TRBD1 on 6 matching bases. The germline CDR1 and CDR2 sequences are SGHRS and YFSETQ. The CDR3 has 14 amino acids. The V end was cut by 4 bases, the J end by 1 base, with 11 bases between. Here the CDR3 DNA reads TGCGCCAGCAGCCTGGACAGCTGGAACACTGAAGCTTTCTTT. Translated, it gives CASSLDSWNTEAFF.

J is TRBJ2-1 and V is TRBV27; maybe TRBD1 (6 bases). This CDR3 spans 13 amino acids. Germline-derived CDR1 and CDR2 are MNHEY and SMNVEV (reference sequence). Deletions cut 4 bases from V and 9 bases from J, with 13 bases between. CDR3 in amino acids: CASSSTGSGEQFF. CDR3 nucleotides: TGTGCCAGCAGTTCGACAGGTTCCGGTGAGCAGTTCTTC.

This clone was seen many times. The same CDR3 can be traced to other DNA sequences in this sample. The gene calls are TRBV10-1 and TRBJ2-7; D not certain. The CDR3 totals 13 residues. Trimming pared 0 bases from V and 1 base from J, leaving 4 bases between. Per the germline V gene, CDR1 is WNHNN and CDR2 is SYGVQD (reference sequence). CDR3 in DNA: TGCGCCAGCAGTGAGTCTGGGTCCTACGAGCAGTACTTC. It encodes CASSESGSYEQYF.

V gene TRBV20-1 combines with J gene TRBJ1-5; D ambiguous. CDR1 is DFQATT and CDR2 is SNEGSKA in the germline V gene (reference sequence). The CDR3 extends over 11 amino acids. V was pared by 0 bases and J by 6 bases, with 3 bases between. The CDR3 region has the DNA TGCAGTGCTAGAGAAGGTCAGCCCCAGCATTTT. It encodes CSAREGQPQHF.

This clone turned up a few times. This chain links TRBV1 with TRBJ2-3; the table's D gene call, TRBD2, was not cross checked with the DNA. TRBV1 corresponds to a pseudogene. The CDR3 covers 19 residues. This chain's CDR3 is CTSSQNSQERTLDTDTQYF. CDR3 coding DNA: TGCACCAGCAGCCAGAACTCCCAGGAGAGGACTCTAGACACAGATACGCAGTATTTT.

CDR3 protein: CASRRGQVSRETQYF. CDR3 nucleotide sequence: TGTGCCAGCAGACGGGGACAGGTGTCTAGGGAGACCCAGTACTTC. The V and J genes are TRBV7-2 and TRBJ2-5, with 8 bases aligning to TRBD1. CDR3 length equals 15 residues. The germline CDR1 and CDR2 sequences are SGHTA and FQGNSA. J lost 5 bases, V lost 6 bases, and 11 bases had no gene match.

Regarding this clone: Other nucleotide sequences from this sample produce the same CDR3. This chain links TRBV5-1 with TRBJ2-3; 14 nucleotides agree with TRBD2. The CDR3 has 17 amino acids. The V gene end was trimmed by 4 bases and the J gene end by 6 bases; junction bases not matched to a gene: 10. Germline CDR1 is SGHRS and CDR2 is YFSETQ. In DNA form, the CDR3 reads TGCGCCAGCAGCCCTGGGGGACTAGCGGGAGTGACGGATACGCAGTATTTT. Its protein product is CASSPGGLAGVTDTQYF. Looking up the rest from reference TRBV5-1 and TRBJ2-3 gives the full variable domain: KAGVTQTPRYLIKTRGQQVTLSCSPISGHRSVSWYQQTPGQGLQFLFEYFSETQRNKGNFPGRFSGRQFSNSRSEMNVSTLELGDSALYLCASSPGGLAGVTDTQYFGPGTRLTVL.

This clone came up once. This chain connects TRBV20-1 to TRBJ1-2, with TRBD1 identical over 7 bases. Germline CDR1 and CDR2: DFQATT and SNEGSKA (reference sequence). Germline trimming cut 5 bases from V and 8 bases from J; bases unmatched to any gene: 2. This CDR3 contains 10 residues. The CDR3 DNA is TGCAGTGCTCCAGGGGGGGGCTACACCTTC. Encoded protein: CSAPGGGYTF.

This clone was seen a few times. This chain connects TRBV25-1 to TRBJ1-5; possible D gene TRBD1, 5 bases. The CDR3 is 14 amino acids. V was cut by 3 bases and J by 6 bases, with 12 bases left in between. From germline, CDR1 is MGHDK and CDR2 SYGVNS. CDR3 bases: TGTGCCAGCAGTGAGGTGGGGGTGGTTCAGCCCCAGCATTTT. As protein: CASSEVGVVQPQHF. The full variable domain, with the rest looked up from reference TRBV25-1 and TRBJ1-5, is EADIYQTPRYLVIGTGKKITLECSQTMGHDKMYWYQQDPGMELHLIHYSYGVNSTEKGDLSSESTVSRIRTEHFPLTLESARPSHTSQYLCASSEVGVVQPQHFGDGTRLSIL.

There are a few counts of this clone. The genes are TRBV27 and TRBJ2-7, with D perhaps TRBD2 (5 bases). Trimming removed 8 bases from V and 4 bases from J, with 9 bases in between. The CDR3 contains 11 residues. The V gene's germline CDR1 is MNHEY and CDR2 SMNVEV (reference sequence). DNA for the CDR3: TGTGCCAGCGGACTTATATACGAGCAGTACTTC. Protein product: CASGLIYEQYF.

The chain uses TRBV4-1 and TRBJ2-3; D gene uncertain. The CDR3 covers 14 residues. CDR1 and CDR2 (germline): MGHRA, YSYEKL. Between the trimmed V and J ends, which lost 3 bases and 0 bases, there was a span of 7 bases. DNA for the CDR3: TGCGCCAGCAGCCAGTTTACCAGCACAGATACGCAGTATTTT. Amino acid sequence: CASSQFTSTDTQYF.

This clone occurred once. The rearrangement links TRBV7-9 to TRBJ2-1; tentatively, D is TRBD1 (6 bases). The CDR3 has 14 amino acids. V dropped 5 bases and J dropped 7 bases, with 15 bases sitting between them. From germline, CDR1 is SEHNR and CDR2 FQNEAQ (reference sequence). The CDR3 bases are TGTGCCAGCAGCCCCCGACAGGAGTTAAATGAGCAGTTCTTC. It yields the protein CASSPRQELNEQFF. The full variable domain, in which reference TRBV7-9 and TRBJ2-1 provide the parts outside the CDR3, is DTGVSQNPRHKITKRGQNVTFRCDPISEHNRLYWYRQTLGQGPEFLTYFQNEAQLEKSRLLSDRFSAERPKGSFSTLEIQRTEQGDSAMYLCASSPRQELNEQFFGPGTRLTVL.

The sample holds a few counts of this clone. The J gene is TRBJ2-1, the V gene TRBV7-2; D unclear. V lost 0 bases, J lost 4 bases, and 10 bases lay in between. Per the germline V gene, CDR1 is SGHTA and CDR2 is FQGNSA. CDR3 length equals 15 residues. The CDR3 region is CASSLAHGPYNEQFF. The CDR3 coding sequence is TGTGCCAGCAGCTTAGCCCACGGGCCTTACAATGAGCAGTTCTTC.